The 29 T cell receptor beta chains given below trace back to one sample, sequenced in a study of cytomegalovirus exposure and HLA in healthy donors. The PCR employed 60 Vbeta primers together with 13 Jbeta primers. The method was immunoSEQ multiplex PCR; TCRdb's version includes in-frame clones alone and lacks a portion of them. Of around 110,000 clones listed, over 70% were seen once; the top ten hold 1.6%. Input material: PBMCs. These receptors were obtained from a woman between 18 and 30 years old in good health and CMV-seronegative.

The V gene is TRBV9, the J gene TRBJ2-2; TRBD1 aligns across 8 bases. The V segment lost 0 bases and the J segment 5 bases; nucleotides outside the gene matches: 12. The CDR3 extends over 18 amino acids. CDR1 SGDLS and CDR2 YYNGEE come from the germline V gene. Here the CDR3 DNA reads TGTGCCAGCAGCGTAGGTCTCGAGGAGACAGGGGTGACCGGGGAGCTGTTTTTT. This sequence encodes CASSVGLEETGVTGELFF. Looking up the rest from reference TRBV9 and TRBJ2-2 gives the full variable domain: DSGVTQTPKHLITATGQRVTLRCSPRSGDLSVYWYQQSLDQGLQFLIQYYNGEERAKGNILERFSAQQFPDLHSELNLSSLELGDSALYFCASSVGLEETGVTGELFFGEGSRLTVL.

Note on this clone: The junction and the germline gene differ at one end; a read error may be behind it. The rearrangement uses TRBV5-6 and TRBJ1-2, with D unresolved. Per the germline V gene, CDR1 is SGHDT and CDR2 is YYEEEE. This CDR3 spans 15 amino acids. CDR3 DNA: TGTGCCAGCAGCAACCTCCTTTCACGCGACTACGGCTACACCTTC. Translating gives CASSNLLSRDYGYTF.

The chain uses TRBV5-1 and TRBJ1-1, with D possibly being TRBD1 (6 bases). Germline V CDR1 and CDR2: SGHRS, YFSETQ. V was trimmed by 4 bases and J by 0 bases, leaving 13 bases between them. The CDR3 length is 15 residues. CDR3 loop: CASSRVGQVNTEAFF. CDR3 DNA sequence: TGCGCCAGCAGCCGAGTGGGACAAGTGAACACTGAAGCTTTCTTT.

The chain is built from TRBV7-6 and TRBJ1-1, with TRBD1 as a possible D gene (6 bases). The germline gives CDR1 SGHVS, CDR2 FNYEAQ. Trimming removed 3 bases at V and 1 base at J, with 9 bases between. The CDR3 extends over 14 amino acids. For the CDR3, the DNA is TGTGCCAGCAGCTTGGGGGCTTCGAACACTGAAGCTTTCTTT. Protein product: CASSLGASNTEAFF.

The chain recombines TRBV4-2 with TRBJ1-4; D is perhaps TRBD1 (5 bases). Looked up from germline, CDR1 is LGHNA and CDR2 is YNFKEQ. CDR3 size: 15 residues. Trimming cost V 0 bases and J 4 bases, with 9 bases left between them. CDR3: CASSQDRQNNEKLFF. CDR3 coding DNA: TGTGCCAGCAGCCAAGATAGACAGAATAATGAAAAACTGTTTTTT.

This chain uses TRBV27 with TRBJ2-3, with D unresolved. Trimming took off 3 bases at V and 5 bases at J, with 6 bases between the two ends. This CDR3 has 12 amino acids. Germline CDR1 reads MNHEY; CDR2 reads SMNVEV (reference sequence). Here the CDR3 DNA reads TGTGCCAGCAGTTTCCCCAGAGATACGCAGTATTTT. It specifies CASSFPRDTQYF.

Worth noting for this clone: A junction boundary mismatches the germline segment, possibly from a read error. The chain couples TRBV19 to TRBJ1-1; TRBD1 aligns across 7 bases. The CDR3 contains 13 residues. Germline CDR1 reads LNHDA; CDR2 reads SQIVND (reference sequence). CDR3 DNA: TGTGCCAGTACCCTCGGAGGGGGCACTGGAGCTTTCTTT. Protein sequence: CASTLGGGTGAFF.

The chain carries TRBV28 and TRBJ2-7, with a weak D call TRBD2 (7 bases). CDR3 length equals 15 residues. CDR1 is MDHEN, CDR2 SYDVKM, per germline. V lost 6 bases and J 1 base, leaving 16 bases between the germline ends. The CDR3 coding sequence is TGTGCCAGCAGCTACGGAGGGGGAGGGTCCTACGAGCAGTACTTC. This gives the protein CASSYGGGGSYEQYF.

The chain joins TRBV7-9 to TRBJ1-1; unclear D gene. V dropped 3 bases and J dropped 10 bases, with 12 bases sitting between them. The germline CDR1 and CDR2 sequences are SEHNR and FQNEAQ (reference sequence). CDR3 size: 12 residues. The CDR3 coding sequence is TGTGCCAGCAGCTTTTCGACAATCGGAGCTTTCTTT. This encodes CASSFSTIGAFF.

This chain joins TRBV5-1 and TRBJ2-7; 8 bases fit TRBD2. The V segment lost 1 base and the J segment 2 bases; nucleotides outside the gene matches: 8. From germline, CDR1 is SGHRS and CDR2 YFSETQ. The CDR3 spans 16 residues. CDR3 in amino acids: CASSLSVAGSPYEQYF. The CDR3 nucleotides read TGCGCCAGCAGCTTGTCGGTAGCGGGGAGTCCCTACGAGCAGTACTTC.

This clone was observed a single time. This chain connects TRBV2 to TRBJ2-2; 10 bases map to TRBD1. This CDR3 has 14 residues. CDR1 SNHLY and CDR2 FYNNEI come from the germline V gene. The V gene end was trimmed by 6 bases and the J gene end by 3 bases; junction bases not matched to a gene: 1. CDR3 residues: CASRGQGYTGELFF. The CDR3 DNA reads as TGTGCCAGCAGGGGACAGGGGTACACCGGGGAGCTGTTTTTT.

The chain couples TRBV7-9 to TRBJ1-1, with D possibly being TRBD1 (5 bases). CDR1 is SEHNR and CDR2 is FQNEAQ in the germline V gene (reference sequence). The CDR3 runs to 14 residues. Between the trimmed V and J ends, which lost 5 bases and 1 base, there was a span of 11 bases. The CDR3 DNA is TGTGCCAGCAGCCCAACAGGATCGAACACTGAAGCTTTCTTT. Residues: CASSPTGSNTEAFF.

The V and J genes are TRBV10-3 and TRBJ1-1; the D is unclear. Germline lookup yields CDR1 ENHRY and CDR2 SYGVKD. The CDR3 is 13 residues long. The germline V and J ends were trimmed by 5 bases and 10 bases, with 17 bases remaining between them. DNA for the CDR3: TGTGCCATCAGTCTCTCTGCGCTCGATGGAGCTTTCTTT. It yields the protein CAISLSALDGAFF.

V and J are TRBV19 and TRBJ1-2; no clear D gene. This CDR3 is 14 amino acids long. CDR1 is LNHDA, CDR2 SQIVND, per germline (reference sequence). The germline V and J ends were trimmed by 9 bases and 0 bases, with 14 bases remaining between them. CDR3 bases: TGTGCCAGCCGCGAGGGCATCACTAACTATGGCTACACCTTC. Its protein is CASREGITNYGYTF.

Concerning this clone: The sample carries other DNA sequences with the same CDR3. This chain connects TRBV5-6 to TRBJ1-1, with D possibly TRBD1 on 5 matching bases. V gave up 0 bases and J gave up 5 bases, with 11 bases separating them. CDR1 is SGHDT, CDR2 YYEEEE, per germline. CDR3 length equals 14 residues. CDR3 residues: CASSLAGGGTEAFF. DNA for the CDR3: TGTGCCAGCAGCTTGGCCGGGGGGGGTACTGAAGCTTTCTTT. The variable domain in full, with the rest retrieved from reference TRBV5-6 and TRBJ1-1, is DAGVTQSPTHLIKTRGQQVTLRCSPKSGHDTVSWYQQALGQGPQFIFQYYEEEERQRGNFPDRFSGHQFPNYSSELNVNALLLGDSALYLCASSLAGGGTEAFFGQGTRLTVV.

Only one count was recorded for this clone. The chain uses TRBV2 and TRBJ1-2, with TRBD1 identical over 8 bases. CDR3 length equals 14 residues. CDR1 and CDR2 (germline): SNHLY, FYNNEI. The ends lost 7 bases at V and 4 bases at J; junction bases unmatched: 8. The DNA of the CDR3 is TGTGCCAGCACCTCGCAGGGGGCACCCTATGGCTACACCTTC. Its protein is CASTSQGAPYGYTF.

This clone was seen a few times. The chain joins TRBV4-1 to TRBJ1-3; 7 positions match TRBD1. Trimming took 5 bases from V and 4 from J; bases not matched to a gene: 14. Per the germline V gene, CDR1 is MGHRA and CDR2 is YSYEKL. This CDR3 has 17 amino acids. The CDR3 DNA reads TGCGCCAGCAGCATCGGTCAACAGGGGTCTTACGGAAACACCATATATTTT. This codes for CASSIGQQGSYGNTIYF.

This clone came up once. This chain uses TRBV29-1 with TRBJ2-6, with 7 bases aligning to TRBD1. Germline CDR1 and CDR2: SQVTM and ANQGSEA. Trimming removed 4 bases from V and 1 base from J; junction bases left unmatched: 4. The CDR3 contains 15 residues. Written as DNA, the CDR3 is TGCAGCGTTGTAAAGACAGGGTCTGGGGCCAACGTCCTGACTTTC. This gives the protein CSVVKTGSGANVLTF.

The rearrangement joins TRBV5-1 to TRBJ2-5, with a tentative D call TRBD2 (6 bases). This CDR3 contains 15 residues. Germline assignment: CDR1 SGHRS and CDR2 YFSETQ. V lost 0 bases, J lost 3 bases, and 12 bases lay in between. Here the CDR3 DNA reads TGCGCCAGCAGCTTGGGTGGGGGGATAAAAGAGACCCAGTACTTC. Its protein is CASSLGGGIKETQYF.

J is TRBJ2-7 and V is TRBV7-3; 7 nucleotides line up with TRBD1. V lost 5 bases to trimming and J lost 2 bases; unmatched junction nucleotides: 9. The CDR3 is 15 amino acids. Germline CDR1 is SGHTA and CDR2 is FQGTGA. Here the CDR3 reads CASSLFGTAAYEQYF. In nucleotides, the CDR3 is TGTGCCAGCAGCCTCTTCGGGACAGCTGCCTACGAGCAGTACTTC.

The rearrangement joins TRBV4-1 to TRBJ1-4, with D unclear. The CDR3 is made up of 13 amino acids. Trimming stripped 6 bases from V and 4 bases from J, with 9 bases between. Per the germline V gene, CDR1 is MGHRA and CDR2 is YSYEKL. The CDR3 is CASRMGLNEKLFF. DNA for the CDR3: TGCGCCAGCAGAATGGGCCTTAATGAAAAACTGTTTTTT.

V is TRBV5-1 and J is TRBJ2-5; weak D call: TRBD2 (6 bases). CDR3 length: 14 amino acids. V lost 3 bases and J 5 bases, leaving 14 bases between the germline ends. CDR1 and CDR2 from the germline V gene are SGHRS and YFSETQ. The CDR3 bases are TGCGCCAGCAGCTGGGGCGGGGTTGCGGAGACCCAGTACTTC. This gives the protein CASSWGGVAETQYF.

V usage is TRBV30 and J usage is TRBJ2-5, with D perhaps TRBD2 (5 bases). In germline, CDR1 is GTSNPN, CDR2 SVGIG (reference sequence). The CDR3 has 14 residues. V was shortened by 0 bases and J by 5 bases, with 13 bases between the two germline ends. For the CDR3, the DNA is TGTGCCTGGAGTGTACTTAACCGGGGTGAGACCCAGTACTTC. Translated, it gives CAWSVLNRGETQYF. Using reference TRBV30 and TRBJ2-5 for the parts outside the CDR3, the full variable domain is SQTIHQWPATLVQPVGSPLSLECTVEGTSNPNLYWYRQAAGRGLQLLFYSVGIGQISSEVPQNLSASRPQDRQFILSSKKLLLSDSGFYLCAWSVLNRGETQYFGPGTRLLVL.

The rearrangement joins TRBV15 to TRBJ1-4, with D maybe TRBD1 (5 bases). The CDR3 length is 16 residues. CDR1 is LNHNV, CDR2 YYDKDF, per germline (reference sequence). The V end was cut by 7 bases, the J end by 4 bases, with 19 bases between. The CDR3 protein is CATKAGTAVFNEKLFF. CDR3 sequence (DNA): TGTGCCACCAAGGCAGGGACTGCGGTCTTTAATGAAAAACTGTTTTTT.

This clone was counted only a few times. The chain recombines TRBV5-1 with TRBJ2-3; D is possibly TRBD2 (7 bases). CDR3 length: 16 amino acids. V was shortened by 5 bases and J by 0 bases, with 16 bases between the two germline ends. Germline-derived CDR1 and CDR2 are SGHRS and YFSETQ. In DNA, the CDR3 is TGCGCCAGCAGAGGTGGGGGGGCCCCGAGCACAGATACGCAGTATTTT. Its protein product is CASRGGGAPSTDTQYF. Based on the CDR3 plus reference TRBV5-1 and TRBJ2-3, the full variable domain is KAGVTQTPRYLIKTRGQQVTLSCSPISGHRSVSWYQQTPGQGLQFLFEYFSETQRNKGNFPGRFSGRQFSNSRSEMNVSTLELGDSALYLCASRGGGAPSTDTQYFGPGTRLTVL.

The rearrangement joins TRBV2 to TRBJ2-5, with D uncertain. Trimming took off 4 bases at V and 2 bases at J, with 17 bases between the two ends. CDR1 SNHLY and CDR2 FYNNEI come from the germline V gene. The CDR3 spans 16 residues. CDR3 protein: CASSAVRRQPQETQYF. The CDR3 DNA reads as TGTGCCAGCAGTGCGGTGCGCAGACAACCGCAAGAGACCCAGTACTTC. Full variable domain (rest looked up from reference TRBV2 and TRBJ2-5): EPEVTQTPSHQVTQMGQEVILRCVPISNHLYFYWYRQILGQKVEFLVSFYNNEISEKSEIFDDQFSVERPDGSNFTLKIRSTKLEDSAMYFCASSAVRRQPQETQYFGPGTRLLVL.

This chain uses TRBV2 with TRBJ1-5, with 8 bases matching TRBD1. This CDR3 comprises 14 residues. CDR1 is SNHLY and CDR2 is FYNNEI in the germline V gene. J lost 2 bases, V lost 8 bases, and 5 bases had no gene match. In nucleotides, the CDR3 is TGTGCCAGCGGACCGGACAGGGGCAATCAGCCCCAGCATTTT. The encoded protein is CASGPDRGNQPQHF.

V usage is TRBV30 and J usage is TRBJ1-5, with D unclear. The CDR3 consists of 14 residues. CDR1 and CDR2 (germline): GTSNPN, SVGIG (reference sequence). V was clipped by 3 bases and J by 0 bases, with 9 bases between them. The CDR3 is CAWSQGVSNQPQHF. The CDR3 DNA reads TGTGCCTGGAGCCAAGGAGTTAGCAATCAGCCCCAGCATTTT.

The chain joins TRBV30 to TRBJ2-2, with D perhaps matching TRBD2 (5 bases). The V gene lost 2 bases and the J gene lost 5 bases, with 12 bases spanning the gap. This CDR3 region has 14 residues. Germline CDR1 is GTSNPN and CDR2 is SVGIG (reference sequence). CDR3 bases: TGTGCCTGGAGTCCCAGAGGGCGAACCGGGGAGCTGTTTTTT. It translates to CAWSPRGRTGELFF.